This T cell receptor beta chain came from a study of long-term antiretroviral therapy in people with HIV. On the study more broadly: Initial samples were collected about a decade before the 2015 immediate-ART recommendation.

There were roughly 0.95-10 million cryopreserved PBMC in the samples before DNA extraction. This clone was found a few times. What it recognizes is unknown. Version v3.0 of the immunoSEQ assay ran at survey level. Produced via immunoSEQ multiplex PCR; TCRdb's table is partial and in-frame only. The table has about 36,000 clones, roughly 80% seen once. General study findings and limits: It was observed that HIV repertoires exhibited narrower CDR3 length ranges than controls. Once patients were on ART, diversity went higher but still fell short of transplant donor controls.

Sequencing was performed on unsorted PBMCs, taken 3.4 years after starting antiretroviral therapy. This clonotype was obtained from a man aged 30 to 45 with HIV.

CDR3 sequence: CASSMSRKLFF. CDR3 in DNA: TGTGCCAGTAGTATGTCCAGAAAACTGTTTTTT. The chain joins TRBV19 to TRBJ1-4, with unresolved D. CDR3 size: 11 residues. Germline CDR1 is LNHDA and CDR2 is SQIVND (reference sequence). Trimming shortened V by 3 bases and J by 10 bases, and 6 bases separated the two germline ends.